This is a list of T cell receptor beta chains from one sample in a study of Graves' ophthalmopathy and Graves' hyperthyroidism. TCRdb analysed the multiplex PCR reads with MiXCR anew, one entry per CDR3 protein. This repertoire shows 580,000 or so distinct CDR3 sequences, 35% to 40% found once; its top ten account for 3.5% to 5%. Material for sequencing was peripheral blood or thyroid tissue (not recorded which). The receptor source for this set is an adult man with Graves' hyperthyroidism. CDR3s include the opening cysteine and the closing phenylalanine or tryptophan. A D gene is named only where the DNA matches it firmly. Clone sizes are given selectively: once, few, many, or a class where the clone is expanded.

V gene	J gene	D gene	clone size	CDR3 protein	CDR3 DNA
TRBV7-8	TRBJ2-2	-	-	CASRDQLSRELFF	TGTGCCAGCAGGGACCAACTTAGCAGGGAGCTGTTTTTT
TRBV7-9	TRBJ2-7	TRBD2	few	CASSRGASGRVGEQYF	TGTGCCAGCAGCCGAGGGGCTAGCGGGAGGGTAGGCGAGCAGTACTTC
TRBV7-9	TRBJ2-5	TRBD2	-	CAGSSPRGGRIGYQETQYF	TGTGCCGGCAGCTCCCCCCGGGGGGGGCGGATTGGGTACCAAGAGACCCAGTACTTC
TRBV28	TRBJ2-5	-	many	CASSNDRQETQYF	TGTGCCAGCAGCAACGACAGGCAAGAGACCCAGTACTTC
TRBV19	TRBJ2-5	TRBD2	-	CASSPRVLTSGRETQYF	TGTGCCAGTAGCCCTAGAGTACTGACTAGCGGGAGAGAGACCCAGTACTTC
TRBV10-3	TRBJ2-5	TRBD2	-	CAISETSGTETQYF	TGTGCCATCAGTGAGACTAGCGGGACGGAGACCCAGTACTTC
TRBV7-9	TRBJ1-2	TRBD1	many	CASSLAQGKDGYTF	TGTGCCAGCAGCTTAGCACAGGGGAAGGATGGCTACACCTTC
TRBV6-5	TRBJ2-7	-	-	CASSSQPRYEQYF	TGTGCCAGCAGTTCCCAGCCTAGATACGAGCAGTACTTC
TRBV29-1	TRBJ1-2	-	many	CSVEAQVNYGYTF	TGCAGCGTTGAAGCCCAGGTTAACTATGGCTACACCTTC
TRBV18	TRBJ2-7	TRBD1	-	CASSPRQGAEEQYF	TGTGCCAGCTCACCAAGACAGGGGGCGGAAGAGCAGTACTTC
TRBV2	TRBJ1-1	-	many	CASSGQIKTEAFF	TGTGCCAGCAGTGGACAGATTAAGACTGAAGCTTTCTTT
TRBV7-2	TRBJ2-7	-	-	CASSPPMGKRYEQYF	TGTGCCAGCTCACCACCGATGGGAAAACGGTACGAGCAGTACTTC
TRBV7-9	TRBJ2-3	-	-	CASNPTGLQSTDTQYF	TGTGCCAGTAATCCCACCGGACTCCAAAGCACAGATACGCAGTATTTT
TRBV2	TRBJ1-1	-	-	CASRVGGDTEAFF	TGTGCCAGCAGGGTCGGGGGGGACACTGAAGCTTTCTTT
TRBV6-6	TRBJ1-5	-	few	CASSYPESSNQPQHF	TGTGCCAGCAGTTACCCGGAAAGTAGCAATCAGCCCCAGCATTTT
TRBV29-1	TRBJ2-5	-	-	CSVSGTEETQYF	TGCAGCGTTTCCGGGACGGAAGAGACCCAGTACTTC
TRBV24-1	TRBJ1-1	TRBD1	once	CATSDNRGLSAEAFF	TGTGCCACCAGTGATAACAGGGGGCTAAGTGCTGAAGCTTTCTTT
TRBV19	TRBJ1-5	-	few	CASLASRYSNQPQHF	TGTGCCAGTTTGGCCAGCCGATATAGCAATCAGCCCCAGCATTTT
TRBV2	TRBJ2-1	TRBD1	-	CASTGDRGASFWNEQFF	TGTGCCAGCACCGGGGACAGGGGGGCTTCATTTTGGAATGAGCAGTTCTTC
TRBV9	TRBJ2-5	-	-	CASSQVGLLETQYF	TGTGCCAGCAGCCAAGTTGGCTTACTAGAGACCCAGTACTTC